The clone carrying this TCR beta chain was seen ten or more times. Its antigen is currently unknown. The V and J ends lost 0 bases and 3 bases respectively, with 9 bases between them. This CDR3 has 14 amino acids. From germline, CDR1 is MNHEY and CDR2 SVGEGT. The data derive from a study of spatial heterogeneity in lung cancer. The study, taken as a whole, reports: The study found that expanded intratumoral alpha and beta TCR counts tracked tumor mutation counts.

Regarding time point: sample taken at primary tumor resection. TCRdb re-called the 5' RACE reads through MiXCR, storing one row per CDR3 protein. The sample holds about 13,000 distinct CDR3 sequences, around 3.1% seen once. This specimen consisted of lung tumor tissue, obtained at surgery. The chain joins TRBV6-2 or TRBV6-3 to TRBJ2-7; perhaps D is TRBD1 or TRBD2 (5 bases each). The source is a male donor with early-stage non-small cell lung cancer. The CDR3 bases are TGTGCCAGCAGTTACTCGGGGACCTTCTACGAGCAGTACTTC. Amino acids: CASSYSGTFYEQYF.